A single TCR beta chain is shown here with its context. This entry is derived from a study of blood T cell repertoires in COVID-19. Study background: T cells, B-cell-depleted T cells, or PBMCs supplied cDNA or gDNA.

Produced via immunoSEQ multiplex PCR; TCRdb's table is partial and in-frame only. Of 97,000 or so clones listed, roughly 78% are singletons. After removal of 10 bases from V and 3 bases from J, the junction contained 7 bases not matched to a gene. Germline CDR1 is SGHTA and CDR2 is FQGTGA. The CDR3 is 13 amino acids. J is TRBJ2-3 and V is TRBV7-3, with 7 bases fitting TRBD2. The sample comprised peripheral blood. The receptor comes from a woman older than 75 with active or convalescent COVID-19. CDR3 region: CATAQRDTDTQYF. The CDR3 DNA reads TGTGCCACCGCCCAGCGGGATACAGATACGCAGTATTTT.